This entry features one T cell receptor (beta chain) sequence. It lacks a known antigen. Base-call qualities are not available, and no considerably larger clone is one nucleotide away. Every donor was a healthy Caucasian. The twin cohort comprised three pairs of female monozygotic twins, all aged about 18 to 30 years. RNA for TCR libraries was isolated from peripheral blood mononuclear cells. From the cysteine through the phenylalanine, the CDR3 covers 13 amino acids. Kept here is only the CDR3 DNA, which spans 39 bases and is read in frame from base 1. From the germline V gene, CDR1 is SGHRS and CDR2 is YFSETQ. Cut back by 2 bases and 3 bases, the V and J ends lie 8 bases apart. The sample originates from a study of identical twins (dated by TCRdb to between 2015 and 2016). The study in broad terms: TCR alpha and beta repertoires from monozygotic twins, unrelated adults of various ages and cord blood were deep-sequenced to test whether fetal clonotypes persist. To rule out contamination, replicate twin experiments were performed at different times with different library preparation protocols.

Library prep was done by 5' RACE. TCRdb shows the sequencer as Illumina HiSeq 2000. Template switching introduced a universal primer binding site; the final cDNA contained a unique molecular identifier, enabling accurate counting of TCR cDNA molecules. Specific primers in the conserved constant-segment region were used to synthesize first-strand cDNA for TCR alpha and beta chains. To control for contamination, every cDNA library was double barcoded, receiving both a SMART-Mk sample barcode and Illumina barcodes. TruSeq adapter sequences along with Illumina sample barcodes were introduced in two successive PCR steps. TCR alpha and beta cDNA libraries were sequenced on the Illumina HiSeq platform with custom primers. Processing in the source paper ran as follows. Raw reads were processed with MiGEC to extract unique molecular identifiers, and MiXCR was used to determine CDR3 positions. For each individual, recombination models were inferred using an EM algorithm with the repgenHMM and IGoR tools. Shared clonotype analysis was performed with the tcR package in R, normalizing sharing by the product of cloneset sizes. To study raw recombination free of thymic and clonal selection effects, out-of-frame nonproductive sequences were analyzed. TCRdb reanalyzed the raw reads on its own, using fastp at Q25 for trimming and MiXCR for clone calling, and kept in-frame beta chains. Rows with one shared CDR3 protein collapse into an entry with the most common genes and DNA. The V and J calls come from TCRdb's annotation, not from the publication. The sample data list fewer than 900,000 distinct CDR3 sequences, and 15% to 20% of these were observed just once. 10% to 15% of the sample comes from the top ten.

General findings and caveats noted by the study authors: Out-of-frame TCR alpha sharing in monozygotic twins was systematically underestimated by recombination models, whereas sharing between unrelated individuals was in agreement with the recombination models. Abundant cord blood beta clonotypes carried fewer insertions; young adult naive repertoires showed a weaker similar trend, while memory repertoires showed none. Because the same donors could not be followed over many years, conclusions were based on cross-sectional statistical analysis. Compared with coincidental sharing between unrelated individuals, out-of-frame TCR alpha sequences shared between twins showed an excess of sequences with low generation probability. Invariant T cells such as MAIT and iNKT could partly confound zero-insertion analyses, though diverse VJ usage argued against this for most clonotypes. Excess twin sharing in beta out-of-frame sequences was weaker because fewer shared sequences lowered the signal-to-noise ratio.

These data were also filed under a second study, of T cells expressing NK-cell markers. According to the second study: TCR beta-chain repertoires were profiled in sorted CD3+CD56+NKG2C+, CD3+CD56+NKG2C- and CD3+CD56-NKG2C+ T-cell subsets from seven or eight donors. Seven of the eight sequenced donors were HCMV-seropositive and one was HCMV-seronegative. To restrict sorting to alphabetaTCR-expressing T cells, an anti-gammadeltaTCR antibody was added in several experiments. For over five donors, the dominant CD3+CD56+NKG2C+ clonotypes were among the top 10 CD8+ clonotypes and accounted for about 1.0-8% of CD8+ T cells. Those dominant clonotypes were again the most abundant among CD3+CD56-NKG2C+ cells in several donors, at about 25-60.1%. It remained unclear whether the expanded NKG2C-expressing T cell clones were specific for HCMV antigens. The eight sequenced donors were randomly selected healthy volunteers, three men and five women. To determine HCMV serostatus, a commercial ELISA kit was used to detect HCMV-specific IgG in serum. For roughly 6 donors, bulk peripheral blood T-cell repertoires were additionally sequenced from unsorted PBMC. MIGEC was used to demultiplex reads and group the reads by UMI, and MiTCR was used to assemble and quantify clonotypes. To exclude erroneous sequences, any TCR cDNA sequence not supported by at least two reads was discarded. The tcR package was used for downstream repertoire analysis, and clonotypes were matched across fractions by CDR3 nucleotide sequence plus V segment. Antigen specificity was annotated against VDJdb with VDJmatch, allowing one amino acid substitution in CDR3.

The V gene is TRBV5-1 and the J gene is TRBJ1-2; confidence is insufficient to name the D gene. The TCR originated in a woman between 18 and 29 years old in good health. The sequencing input was PBMCs. CDR3 region: CASSFNGDYGYTF. The nucleotide sequence is TGCGCCAGCAGCTTTAACGGAGACTATGGCTACACCTTC.